Each of the 18 T cell receptor beta chains below was sequenced from the same sample in a study of blood T cell repertoires in COVID-19 (dated by TCRdb to about 2020). The library was produced with the immunoSEQ multiplex PCR assay. The table was pulled from immuneACCESS by TCRdb, which kept in-frame rearrangements only. Such tables lose some clones; where checked, under half of the loss comes from unresolved V genes, and the rest has no known cause. For this sample there are 35,000 or so clones; 80% appear just once. The leading ten clones occupy roughly 14% of the sample. Material: peripheral blood. The receptors stem from a woman in her 70s with acute or convalescent COVID-19.

This chain uses TRBV2 with TRBJ1-6; unclear D gene. Between the trimmed V and J ends, which lost 4 bases and 0 bases, there was a span of 10 bases. This CDR3 is 16 amino acids long. CDR1 is SNHLY and CDR2 is FYNNEI in the germline V gene. For the CDR3, the DNA is TGTGCCAGCAGTGTCCCCTTGAGCTCCTATAATTCACCCCTCCACTTT. The encoded protein is CASSVPLSSYNSPLHF.

The genes are TRBV21-1 and TRBJ1-6. TRBV21-1 is an annotated pseudogene. This CDR3 has 14 amino acids. This CDR3 reads CASSKGRRDSPLHF. Written as DNA, the CDR3 is TGTGCCAGCAGCAAGGGGAGGCGGGATTCACCCCTCCACTTT.

The chain uses TRBV21-1 and TRBJ2-1; TRBD1 is taken as the D call from the table, unchecked against the DNA. TRBV21-1 is listed as a pseudogene. The CDR3 runs 17 residues. The CDR3 loop is CASSKGQGQGLYNEQFF. The DNA for the CDR3 is TGTGCCAGCAGCAAAGGGCAGGGACAGGGGCTCTACAATGAGCAGTTCTTC.

The chain has TRBV28 and TRBJ1-5, with 7 bases matching TRBD1. V dropped 6 bases and J dropped 9; count of bases not matched to a gene: 8. The CDR3 totals 13 residues. The germline V gene encodes CDR1 MDHEN and CDR2 SYDVKM. The CDR3 loop reads CASSWGQYMPQHF. The CDR3 DNA reads TGTGCCAGCAGCTGGGGACAGTATATGCCCCAGCATTTT.

CDR3 in amino acids: CASSLFGGETQYF. In DNA, the CDR3 is TGTGCCAGCAGCTTATTCGGGGGAGAGACCCAGTACTTC. V is TRBV7-9 and J is TRBJ2-5, with a tentative D call TRBD2 (6 bases). Germline V CDR1 and CDR2: SEHNR, FQNEAQ (reference sequence). V lost 2 bases and J lost 4, with 8 bases in between. The CDR3 sequence is 13 residues long.

The chain is built from TRBV18 and TRBJ1-2; D call uncertain. From germline, CDR1 is KGHSH and CDR2 LQKENI. This CDR3 region has 15 residues. Trimming cost V 3 bases and J 6 bases, with 17 bases left between them. CDR3 coding DNA: TGTGCCAGCTCACCCCGAAGCGCGGCGGTGGATGGCTACACCTTC. This gives the protein CASSPRSAAVDGYTF.

The table lists this clone with many counts. The V and J genes are TRBV28 and TRBJ2-5, with D unclear. The CDR3 spans 15 residues. Looked up from germline, CDR1 is MDHEN and CDR2 is SYDVKM. Trimming shortened V by 5 bases and J by 5 bases, and 18 bases separated the two germline ends. Here the CDR3 reads CASSPSTELWETQYF. CDR3 sequence (DNA): TGTGCCAGCAGTCCCTCAACAGAGTTATGGGAGACCCAGTACTTC.

The rearrangement uses TRBV3-1 (or the pseudogene TRBV3-2) and TRBJ2-7, with D maybe TRBD2 (6 bases). The ends were cut back, 4 bases at V and 7 bases at J, with 14 bases in the middle. The CDR3 sequence is 13 residues long. In germline, CDR1 is LGHDT, CDR2 YNNKEL (reference sequence). The CDR3 region has the DNA TGTGCCAGCAGCCCCAGACCGGCGGGAGAGCAGTACTTC. This encodes CASSPRPAGEQYF.

V and J are TRBV6-1 and TRBJ2-1, with D uncertain. Germline V lookup: CDR1 MNHNS, CDR2 SASEGT. V was pared by 10 bases and J by 4 bases, with 23 bases between. This CDR3 is 16 amino acids long. The CDR3 loop is CATTEATGPGYNEQFF. DNA of the CDR3: TGTGCCACCACCGAAGCCACTGGCCCAGGATACAATGAGCAGTTCTTC.

This chain connects TRBV4-1 to TRBJ1-2; D may be TRBD1 (6 bases). Trimming took 3 bases from V and 6 from J, leaving 14 bases between them. The CDR3 covers 14 residues. The germline CDR1 and CDR2 sequences are MGHRA and YSYEKL. DNA of the CDR3: TGCGCCAGCAGCCATCCCGGGACACGGAATGGCTACACCTTC. Translated, it gives CASSHPGTRNGYTF.

This clone was detected a few times. The chain couples TRBV29-1 to TRBJ2-1; tentatively, D is TRBD1 (6 bases). Germline CDR1 is SQVTM and CDR2 is ANQGSEA. V lost 4 bases and J 0 bases, leaving 16 bases between the germline ends. This CDR3 comprises 16 residues. The CDR3 bases are TGCAGCGTTGCCTCGGGGAAACAGGGCTCCTACAATGAGCAGTTCTTC. The encoded protein is CSVASGKQGSYNEQFF.

The genes are TRBV6-1 and TRBJ2-7; tentative D call: TRBD1 (6 bases). Germline V gene data show CDR1 as MNHNS and CDR2 as SASEGT. V was shortened by 2 bases and J by 2 bases, with 13 bases between the two germline ends. The CDR3 runs 15 residues. DNA of the CDR3: TGTGCCAGCAGTGAACCCAACAGGGCAACCTACGAGCAGTACTTC. The encoded protein is CASSEPNRATYEQYF.

This clone was observed a handful of times. This chain links TRBV6-1 with TRBJ1-3; 7 nucleotides match TRBD1. The CDR3 has 16 residues. Per the germline V gene, CDR1 is MNHNS and CDR2 is SASEGT. The trim removed 4 bases at V and 4 bases at J, leaving 10 bases unmatched. The CDR3 protein is CASSVTRQGNGNTIYF. The CDR3 bases are TGTGCCAGCAGTGTCACGAGACAGGGCAACGGAAACACCATATATTTT.

The genes are TRBV6-5 and TRBJ2-7; 7 nucleotides match TRBD2. Germline V lookup: CDR1 MNHEY, CDR2 SVGAGI. This CDR3 spans 15 amino acids. Losses at the gene ends were 0 bases for V and 3 bases for J; bases not matched to a gene: 5. The CDR3 region has the DNA TGTGCCAGCAGTTACTCTCTAGCGGAGCACTACGAGCAGTACTTC. Protein: CASSYSLAEHYEQYF.

This chain connects TRBV13 to TRBJ1-1; 9 bases are shared with TRBD1. This CDR3 spans 16 amino acids. The trim removed 5 bases at V and 0 bases at J, leaving 7 bases unmatched. Looked up from germline, CDR1 is PRHDT and CDR2 is FYEKMQ (reference sequence). CDR3 in DNA: TGTGCCAGCAGCCGACGACGGACAGGGGTGAACACTGAAGCTTTCTTT. Its translation is CASSRRRTGVNTEAFF.

The J gene is TRBJ1-2, the V gene TRBV19, with D possibly TRBD1 on 6 matching bases. Between the trimmed V and J ends, which lost 8 bases and 3 bases, there was a span of 10 bases. The CDR3 is 12 amino acids. Germline V gene lookup returns CDR1 LNHDA and CDR2 SQIVND (reference sequence). As DNA, the CDR3 is TGTGCCAGTGGACAGTGGGACTATGGCTACACCTTC. Protein sequence: CASGQWDYGYTF.

V and J are TRBV3-1 (or the pseudogene TRBV3-2) and TRBJ2-4, with a weak D call TRBD1 (6 bases). This CDR3 has 16 residues. CDR1 and CDR2 (germline): LGHDT, YNNKEL (reference sequence). Trimming shortened V by 0 bases and J by 7 bases, and 16 bases separated the two germline ends. This CDR3 reads CASSQDSRQGLNIQYF. DNA for the CDR3: TGTGCCAGCAGCCAAGACTCGCGGCAGGGGTTGAACATTCAGTACTTC.

This clone was counted only a few times. The chain recombines TRBV15 with TRBJ2-3; no clear D. The V gene's germline CDR1 is LNHNV and CDR2 YYDKDF (reference sequence). The CDR3 spans 13 residues. Trimming shortened V by 3 bases and J by 3 bases, and 7 bases separated the two germline ends. CDR3: CATSSSTTDTQYF. The CDR3 DNA reads as TGTGCCACCAGCAGTTCAACAACAGATACGCAGTATTTT.